The 27 T cell receptor beta chains reported below all come from one sample, sequenced in a study of CD8 T cells in Susac syndrome (dated by TCRdb to about 2019). Library construction relied on the immunoSEQ multiplex PCR assay. RNA was extracted with the RNeasy kit and about 0.5 to 1 ug was reverse transcribed using random hexamers. TCRdb cleaned the public reads at Q25 with fastp, built clones with MiXCR and kept in-frame beta chains. Every CDR3 protein is listed once, alongside the most common genes and DNA of its rows. For this sample the table gives about 120,000 distinct CDR3 sequences, of which around 92% were detected only once. Around 0.12% of the sample lies in the top ten. The specimen was CD8+ T cells from PBMCs. Source of these receptors: a human donor in good health.

This clonotype showed up just a few times. The chain joins TRBV29-1 to TRBJ2-5; D is possibly TRBD1 or TRBD2 (6 bases each). In germline, CDR1 is SQVTM, CDR2 ANQGSEA. This CDR3 has 15 amino acids. Between the trimmed V and J ends, which lost 8 bases and 5 bases, there was a span of 24 bases. CDR3 sequence: CSPYDPRGVMETQYF. The CDR3 DNA follows: TGCAGCCCCTACGACCCGAGGGGGGTTATGGAGACCCAGTACTTC.

V usage is TRBV20-1 and J usage is TRBJ1-2; D remains unclear. V lost 3 bases to trimming and J lost 7 bases, with 18 bases between them. The CDR3 spans 14 residues. The germline V gene encodes CDR1 DFQATT and CDR2 SNEGSKA (reference sequence). The CDR3 region has the DNA TGCAGTGCTAGCCCGGGCTACGTCGGTGCTGGCTACACCTTC. Translating gives CSASPGYVGAGYTF.

V is TRBV3-1 and J is TRBJ1-1; D may be TRBD1 (5 bases). This CDR3 has 15 residues. Looked up from germline, CDR1 is LGHDT and CDR2 is YNNKEL (reference sequence). V dropped 4 bases and J dropped 1 base, with 13 bases sitting between them. The CDR3 nucleotides read TGTGCCAGCAGCCGATACGGGGCCTCGAACACTGAAGCTTTCTTT. Translating gives CASSRYGASNTEAFF.

This rearrangement joins TRBV5-1 to TRBJ2-6; no firm D call. CDR1 is SGHRS and CDR2 is YFSETQ in the germline V gene. The CDR3 extends over 16 amino acids. V was clipped by 0 bases and J by 2 bases, with 9 bases between them. The CDR3 here is CASSLVGSTGANVLTF. In nucleotides, the CDR3 is TGCGCCAGCAGCTTGGTTGGGTCTACTGGGGCCAACGTCCTGACTTTC.

J is TRBJ2-5 and V is TRBV12-3 or TRBV12-4, with D perhaps TRBD2 (5 bases). The V end was cut by 4 bases, the J end by 4 bases, with 22 bases between. The CDR3 has 17 residues. As DNA, the CDR3 is TGTGCCAGCAGTTCAGTTGAAGCGGTCCCAGGCGCAGAGACCCAGTACTTC. This encodes CASSSVEAVPGAETQYF.

This chain joins TRBV14 and TRBJ1-2; D ambiguous. Germline V gives CDR1 SGHDN, CDR2 FVKESK. The CDR3 runs 15 residues. Trimming cost V 0 bases and J 0 bases, with 8 bases left between them. The CDR3 nucleotides are TGTGCCAGCAGCCAAGAGGCCCGCGCTAACTATGGCTACACCTTC. It codes for CASSQEARANYGYTF. Combining the CDR3 with reference TRBV14 and TRBJ1-2 gives the whole variable domain EAGVTQFPSHSVIEKGQTVTLRCDPISGHDNLYWYRRVMGKEIKFLLHFVKESKQDESGMPNNRFLAERTGGTYSTLKVQPAELEDSGVYFCASSQEARANYGYTFGSGTRLTVV.

The V and J genes are TRBV7-9 and TRBJ2-7; no firm D call. CDR1 and CDR2 from the germline V gene are SEHNR and FQNEAQ (reference sequence). V lost 11 bases and J 3 bases, leaving 17 bases between the germline ends. The length of the CDR3 is 13 residues. The CDR3 nucleotides are TGTGCCGAAGGTCCCCGCACCGGCTACGAGCAGTACTTC. Translating gives CAEGPRTGYEQYF.

The gene calls are TRBV7-2 and TRBJ2-3; weak D call: TRBD2 (5 bases). This CDR3 is 15 amino acids long. Deletions cut 0 bases from V and 6 bases from J, with 13 bases between. CDR1 SGHTA and CDR2 FQGNSA come from the germline V gene. The CDR3 DNA sequence: TGTGCCAGCAGCTTAGCGCGCAGGAGGTTCGATACGCAGTATTTT. Translation gives CASSLARRRFDTQYF. Full variable domain (outside the CDR3, taken from reference TRBV7-2 and TRBJ2-3): GAGVSQSPSNKVTEKGKDVELRCDPISGHTALYWYRQSLGQGLEFLIYFQGNSAPDKSGLPSDRFSAERTGGSVSTLTIQRTQQEDSAVYLCASSLARRRFDTQYFGPGTRLTVL.

The rearrangement links TRBV12-3 or TRBV12-4 to TRBJ2-7; 8 nucleotides align to TRBD2. This CDR3 contains 14 residues. Unmatched junction bases numbered 5, after V lost 3 bases and J lost 4 bases. The CDR3, as DNA: TGTGCCAGCAGTTTGGGTAGCGGGGCGTACGAGCAGTACTTC. This gives the protein CASSLGSGAYEQYF.

The chain has TRBV4-3 and TRBJ2-1, with 7 bases lining up with TRBD2. The CDR3 length is 15 residues. V lost 0 bases to trimming and J lost 3 bases; unmatched junction nucleotides: 2. Germline loops: CDR1 LGHNA, CDR2 YSLEER. CDR3 amino acids: CASSQDSSGYNEQFF. The CDR3 DNA reads as TGCGCCAGCAGCCAAGATTCTAGCGGCTACAATGAGCAGTTCTTC.

V gene TRBV18 combines with J gene TRBJ2-1; D is ambiguous. In germline, CDR1 is KGHSH, CDR2 LQKENI. Trimming pared 2 bases from V and 9 bases from J, leaving 20 bases between. The CDR3 length is 16 residues. The CDR3: CASSPFSVRVVSEQFF. Here the CDR3 DNA reads TGTGCCAGCTCACCATTTTCGGTTCGGGTAGTCAGTGAGCAGTTCTTC.

The rearrangement uses TRBV2 and TRBJ1-3; D gene uncertain. This CDR3 is built from 15 residues. Trimming left V 4 bases short and J 4 bases short, with 14 bases between. Per germline, CDR1 SNHLY and CDR2 FYNNEI. CDR3 sequence: CASSAGAGLGNTIYF. The CDR3 DNA reads as TGTGCCAGCAGTGCGGGAGCTGGGTTAGGAAACACCATATATTTT.

J is TRBJ2-7 and V is TRBV5-1, with D unclear. This CDR3 has 13 amino acids. CDR1 and CDR2 from the germline V gene are SGHRS and YFSETQ. The ends were cut back, 0 bases at V and 5 bases at J, with 9 bases in the middle. The chain's CDR3 is CASSLVQEHEQYF. In nucleotides, the CDR3 is TGCGCCAGCAGCTTGGTTCAGGAGCACGAGCAGTACTTC.

This chain uses TRBV20-1 with TRBJ2-1, with 8 bases lining up with TRBD2. Germline CDR1 DFQATT, CDR2 SNEGSKA (reference sequence). After removal of 6 bases from V and 11 bases from J, the junction contained 15 bases not matched to a gene. The CDR3 is 14 amino acids. CDR3 in DNA: TGCAGTGCGATACCGGGAGGGCCGTTTACAAAGCAGTTCTTC. Protein: CSAIPGGPFTKQFF.

V and J are TRBV30 and TRBJ1-2; D remains ambiguous. Germline-derived CDR1 and CDR2 are GTSNPN and SVGIG (reference sequence). The CDR3 covers 12 residues. V was shortened by 3 bases and J by 6 bases, with 11 bases between the two germline ends. In DNA form, the CDR3 reads TGTGCCTGGAGGGGGATATCCCATGGCTACACCTTC. It yields the protein CAWRGISHGYTF.

CDR3 sequence (DNA): TGTGCCAGCAGCCAGGGCAGCTCCTACAATGAGCAGTTCTTC. Translating it yields CASSQGSSYNEQFF. J is TRBJ2-1 and V is TRBV3-1; D remains unclear. The CDR3 extends over 14 amino acids. Trimming left V 3 bases short and J 0 bases short, with 6 bases between. Looked up from germline, CDR1 is LGHDT and CDR2 is YNNKEL (reference sequence).

This clonotype was observed a single time. The V and J genes are TRBV18 and TRBJ1-1, with TRBD1 matching over 7 bases. Per the germline V gene, CDR1 is KGHSH and CDR2 is LQKENI. The CDR3 consists of 18 residues. With V trimmed by 6 bases and J by 4 bases, 20 bases remained unmatched. CDR3 sequence reads: CASSLLSGTEIMITEAFF. CDR3 nucleotide sequence: TGTGCCAGCTCCTTACTTTCCGGGACAGAGATTATGATCACTGAAGCTTTCTTT.

The rearrangement joins TRBV2 to TRBJ1-2; D remains unclear. The germline V gene has CDR1 SNHLY and CDR2 FYNNEI. V was cut by 8 bases and J by 2 bases, with 15 bases left in between. The CDR3 is 14 residues long. The CDR3: CASLAGSSNYGYTF. The CDR3, as DNA: TGTGCCAGCCTGGCCGGGAGCTCCAACTATGGCTACACCTTC.

This clonotype was detected only once. J is TRBJ2-3 and V is TRBV7-2, with TRBD2 matching 10 bases. CDR3 size: 14 residues. Trimming cost V 5 bases and J 4 bases; bases outside gene matches: 3. CDR1 and CDR2 from the germline V gene are SGHTA and FQGNSA. CDR3 loop: CASSQAGGADTQYF. The CDR3 nucleotides read TGTGCCAGCAGCCAAGCGGGGGGGGCAGATACGCAGTATTTT.

The rearrangement joins TRBV7-2 to TRBJ2-7; D is unclear. CDR1 and CDR2 from the germline V gene are SGHTA and FQGNSA. The CDR3 totals 13 residues. Trimming stripped 5 bases from V and 1 base from J, with 9 bases between. The CDR3 reads CASSERPSYEQYF. Here the CDR3 DNA reads TGTGCCAGCAGCGAGAGGCCTTCCTACGAGCAGTACTTC.

The chain uses TRBV7-2 and TRBJ1-2; D uncertain. The CDR3 loop spans 15 amino acids. Trimming took 8 bases from V and 5 from J, leaving 21 bases between them. Germline V lookup: CDR1 SGHTA, CDR2 FQGNSA. The CDR3 nucleotides are TGTGCCAGCTCGCCAACACTGAAGGCTTTGTATGGCTACACCTTC. Translating gives CASSPTLKALYGYTF.

The chain uses TRBV6-1 and TRBJ2-7, with D perhaps assigned TRBD1 or TRBD2 (5 bases each). The CDR3 sequence is 13 residues long. CDR1 is MNHNS, CDR2 SASEGT, per germline. Trimming took off 2 bases at V and 7 bases at J, with 12 bases between the two ends. The CDR3: CASSESGPPEQYF. CDR3 in DNA: TGTGCCAGCAGTGAATCGGGGCCGCCTGAGCAGTACTTC.

The V call is TRBV7-3, the J call TRBJ2-1; possible D gene TRBD2, 6 bases. This CDR3 is built from 19 residues. Trimming stripped 4 bases from V and 0 bases from J, with 22 bases between. CDR1 is SGHTA, CDR2 FQGTGA, per germline. DNA for the CDR3: TGTGCCAGCAGCTCGAGGATCTCCGGCGCGGGGACCTCCTACAATGAGCAGTTCTTC. Protein: CASSSRISGAGTSYNEQFF. Complete variable domain (other parts from reference TRBV7-3 and TRBJ2-1): GAGVSQTPSNKVTEKGKYVELRCDPISGHTALYWYRQSLGQGPEFLIYFQGTGAADDSGLPNDRFFAVRPEGSVSTLKIQRTERGDSAVYLCASSSRISGAGTSYNEQFFGPGTRLTVL.

The V call is TRBV3-1, the J call TRBJ2-5, with TRBD2 identical over 7 bases. This CDR3 is 16 amino acids long. The V segment lost 8 bases and the J segment 0 bases; nucleotides outside the gene matches: 12. CDR1 and CDR2 (germline): LGHDT, YNNKEL (reference sequence). CDR3 nucleotides: TGTGCCAGCCAAGGGAGGGGTCCTACGGACCAAGAGACCCAGTACTTC. It specifies CASQGRGPTDQETQYF.

The chain has TRBV20-1 and TRBJ2-5; 8 nucleotides agree with TRBD2. V dropped 5 bases and J dropped 3; count of bases not matched to a gene: 2. Per the germline V gene, CDR1 is DFQATT and CDR2 is SNEGSKA (reference sequence). The CDR3 is made up of 12 amino acids. The CDR3 region has the DNA TGCAGTGCTTTCGGGGGGGAAGAGACCCAGTACTTC. It translates to CSAFGGEETQYF.

The CDR3 coding sequence is TGTGCCAGCAGTACAGAACCGAGGGGTAATCAGTTTTTT. This codes for CASSTEPRGNQFF. The chain recombines TRBV6-5 with TRBJ1-4; possibly TRBD1 for D (5 bases). Per germline, CDR1 MNHEY and CDR2 SVGAGI. V was clipped by 5 bases and J by 16 bases, with 20 bases between them. CDR3 length: 13 amino acids.

In DNA form, the CDR3 reads TGCAGCGTTGATTTGGGACAGGGTCCTCCTGAAGCTTTCTTT. Translation gives CSVDLGQGPPEAFF. The V gene is TRBV29-1, the J gene TRBJ1-1; 9 bases map to TRBD1. The CDR3 spans 14 residues. V dropped 3 bases and J dropped 6; count of bases not matched to a gene: 8. Germline V CDR1 and CDR2: SQVTM, ANQGSEA.